The 21 T cell receptor beta chains given below trace back to one sample, sequenced in a study of blood T cell repertoires in COVID-19. Produced via immunoSEQ multiplex PCR; TCRdb's table is partial and in-frame only. Of 130,000 or so clones listed, approximately 90% are singletons. The sample taken for sequencing was peripheral blood. The receptors were gathered from a man between 65 and 85 years old with active COVID-19.

This chain connects TRBV28 to TRBJ1-1, with 7 bases lining up with TRBD1. Germline CDR1 is MDHEN and CDR2 is SYDVKM. V dropped 4 bases and J dropped 2; count of bases not matched to a gene: 7. The CDR3 has 15 amino acids. This CDR3 is CASSSLGQDNTEAFF. The CDR3 bases are TGTGCCAGCAGTTCCCTCGGACAGGACAACACTGAAGCTTTCTTT. Complete variable domain (other parts from reference TRBV28 and TRBJ1-1): DVKVTQSSRYLVKRTGEKVFLECVQDMDHENMFWYRQDPGLGLRLIYFSYDVKMKEKGDIPEGYSVSREKKERFSLILESASTNQTSMYLCASSSLGQDNTEAFFGQGTRLTVV.

J is TRBJ2-5 and V is TRBV29-1, with D perhaps matching TRBD1 (5 bases). Germline CDR1 SQVTM, CDR2 ANQGSEA. CDR3 length: 12 amino acids. Trimming left V 3 bases short and J 3 bases short, with 8 bases between. The CDR3 nucleotides read TGCAGCGTTGATCAAGGGGAAGAGACCCAGTACTTC. This gives the protein CSVDQGEETQYF.

J is TRBJ1-2 and V is TRBV28; D uncertain. The CDR3 totals 14 residues. In germline, CDR1 is MDHEN, CDR2 SYDVKM. V was shortened by 6 bases and J by 3 bases, with 14 bases between the two germline ends. CDR3 sequence reads: CASSPSGIHYGYTF. In nucleotides, the CDR3 is TGTGCCAGCAGCCCATCCGGGATCCACTATGGCTACACCTTC.

This clone was seen more than once but under ten times. V and J are TRBV7-9 and TRBJ2-7; D call uncertain. Trimming cost V 7 bases and J 4 bases, with 8 bases left between them. This CDR3 is built from 11 residues. Germline values: CDR1 SEHNR, CDR2 FQNEAQ (reference sequence). The DNA for the CDR3 is TGTGCCAGCACCCTGGCTTACGAGCAGTACTTC. Its protein product is CASTLAYEQYF.

The chain couples TRBV5-6 to TRBJ2-7; tentatively, D is TRBD2 (7 bases). Deletions cut 4 bases from V and 0 bases from J, with 11 bases between. The CDR3 contains 14 residues. Germline CDR1 and CDR2: SGHDT and YYEEEE. In DNA form, the CDR3 reads TGTGCCAGCAGCCAAAGGGGGGGCTCCTACGAGCAGTACTTC. Translation gives CASSQRGGSYEQYF. Combining the CDR3 with reference TRBV5-6 and TRBJ2-7 gives the whole variable domain DAGVTQSPTHLIKTRGQQVTLRCSPKSGHDTVSWYQQALGQGPQFIFQYYEEEERQRGNFPDRFSGHQFPNYSSELNVNALLLGDSALYLCASSQRGGSYEQYFGPGTRLTVT.

The chain has TRBV6-5 and TRBJ1-2; 7 nucleotides align to TRBD1. CDR1 is MNHEY and CDR2 is SVGAGI in the germline V gene. After removal of 5 bases from V and 4 bases from J, the junction contained 7 bases not matched to a gene. The CDR3 has 14 amino acids. The CDR3 region has the DNA TGTGCCAGCAGTCGAGGACAGGCGTCCTATGGCTACACCTTC. It translates to CASSRGQASYGYTF.

The chain is built from TRBV7-9 and TRBJ1-6; D is unclear. The CDR3 is made up of 13 amino acids. Germline loops: CDR1 SEHNR, CDR2 FQNEAQ (reference sequence). Trimming pared 8 bases from V and 7 bases from J, leaving 12 bases between. In DNA form, the CDR3 reads TGTGCCAGCGGTGGACTGGGAAATTCACCCCTCCACTTT. It yields the protein CASGGLGNSPLHF.

This chain uses TRBV24-1 with TRBJ1-2; a possible D gene is TRBD1 (6 bases). With 3 bases removed from V and 2 bases from J, the gap between germline ends came to 9 bases. This CDR3 is 14 amino acids long. The germline V gene encodes CDR1 KGHDR and CDR2 SFDVKD. DNA for the CDR3: TGTGCCACCAGTGATCCCAGGGGAAACTATGGCTACACCTTC. Encoded protein: CATSDPRGNYGYTF.

The V call is TRBV27, the J call TRBJ2-2; 10 nucleotides align to TRBD2. Germline loops: CDR1 MNHEY, CDR2 SMNVEV (reference sequence). The CDR3 covers 15 residues. V was clipped by 5 bases and J by 7 bases; unmatched bases: 7. CDR3 nucleotide sequence: TGTGCCAGCAGTCCCTTAGCGGGAGGAGTCGGGGAGCTGTTTTTT. The encoded protein is CASSPLAGGVGELFF.

The rearrangement uses TRBV5-6 and TRBJ2-1; 8 positions agree with TRBD2. Germline CDR1 reads SGHDT; CDR2 reads YYEEEE. This CDR3 contains 16 residues. Losses at the gene ends were 4 bases for V and 7 bases for J; bases not matched to a gene: 13. Written as DNA, the CDR3 is TGTGCCAGCAGCCCGGCGAGGGGGACTAGGACGAATGAGCAGTTCTTC. It translates to CASSPARGTRTNEQFF.

The V gene is TRBV3-1 (or the pseudogene TRBV3-2), the J gene TRBJ1-1; no clear D. Between the trimmed V and J ends, which lost 3 bases and 7 bases, there was a span of 9 bases. The CDR3 contains 12 residues. Germline V gives CDR1 LGHDT, CDR2 YNNKEL (reference sequence). The CDR3 DNA reads TGTGCCAGCAGCCAGACTGGTTTTGAAGCTTTCTTT. Amino acid sequence: CASSQTGFEAFF.

This clone was detected once. The gene calls are TRBV10-3 and TRBJ2-5; perhaps TRBD2 as D (6 bases). CDR1 and CDR2 (germline): ENHRY, SYGVKD. The CDR3 is 14 residues long. Trimming shortened V by 6 bases and J by 5 bases, and 16 bases separated the two germline ends. CDR3 nucleotide sequence: TGTGCCATCAGGCCCTGGGGAGGTTCGGAGACCCAGTACTTC. Its translation: CAIRPWGGSETQYF.

The chain employs TRBV9 and TRBJ2-6; 8 bases agree with TRBD1. This CDR3 is 17 amino acids long. Per germline, CDR1 SGDLS and CDR2 YYNGEE. J lost 2 bases, V lost 0 bases, and 4 bases had no gene match. CDR3 in DNA: TGTGCCAGCAGCGTAGGAGCAGGGGGCCCTGGGGCCAACGTCCTGACTTTC. Translation: CASSVGAGGPGANVLTF.

The rearrangement links TRBV6-2 or TRBV6-3 to TRBJ2-2; the match to TRBD2 covers 7 bases. The CDR3 spans 15 residues. Germline V gives CDR1 MNHEY, CDR2 SVGEGT. J lost 3 bases, V lost 2 bases, and 3 bases had no gene match. CDR3 coding DNA: TGTGCCAGCAGTTACGCGGGAGAAGACACCGGGGAGCTGTTTTTT. Amino acids: CASSYAGEDTGELFF.

This clone was observed a handful of times. The chain couples TRBV28 to TRBJ1-2, with 8 bases lining up with TRBD1. CDR3 length equals 12 residues. Per the germline V gene, CDR1 is MDHEN and CDR2 is SYDVKM. Germline trimming cut 11 bases from V and 3 bases from J; bases unmatched to any gene: 5. In DNA form, the CDR3 reads TGTGCCGGGGGACAGGACCACTATGGCTACACCTTC. This encodes CAGGQDHYGYTF.

The chain links TRBV7-8 to TRBJ2-1, with D possibly matching TRBD2 (6 bases). V was pared by 6 bases and J by 4 bases, with 16 bases between. The CDR3 is made up of 15 amino acids. Germline assignment: CDR1 SGHVS and CDR2 FQNEAQ. CDR3 bases: TGTGCCAGCAGTTCCGCTTTAGCGGTTTACAATGAGCAGTTCTTC. Its translation: CASSSALAVYNEQFF.

The chain employs TRBV2 and TRBJ2-7, with a weak D call TRBD1 (5 bases). Trimming left V 4 bases short and J 3 bases short, with 13 bases between. Per the germline V gene, CDR1 is SNHLY and CDR2 is FYNNEI. The CDR3 length is 14 residues. CDR3 region: CASSGQGQGYEQYF. CDR3 nucleotide sequence: TGTGCCAGCAGTGGCCAAGGGCAGGGCTACGAGCAGTACTTC.

The J gene is TRBJ2-1, the V gene TRBV6-5, with 9 bases that match TRBD2. Looked up from germline, CDR1 is MNHEY and CDR2 is SVGAGI. The CDR3 loop spans 14 amino acids. J lost 9 bases, V lost 8 bases, and 11 bases had no gene match. CDR3 nucleotides: TGTGCCAGCGAGGGGCTAGCGGGATCGGGTGAGCAGTTCTTC. This codes for CASEGLAGSGEQFF.

The chain is built from TRBV7-2 and TRBJ2-1, with TRBD2 identical over 9 bases. Germline CDR1 reads SGHTA; CDR2 reads FQGNSA. CDR3 size: 17 residues. V dropped 4 bases and J dropped 4; count of bases not matched to a gene: 11. The CDR3 loop reads CASSSRLSSGVYNEQFF. The CDR3 coding sequence is TGTGCCAGCAGCTCAAGGCTTTCTAGCGGGGTATACAATGAGCAGTTCTTC. The full variable domain, completed using reference TRBV7-2 and TRBJ2-1, is GAGVSQSPSNKVTEKGKDVELRCDPISGHTALYWYRQSLGQGLEFLIYFQGNSAPDKSGLPSDRFSAERTGGSVSTLTIQRTQQEDSAVYLCASSSRLSSGVYNEQFFGPGTRLTVL.

The V call is TRBV25-1, the J call TRBJ1-6; D remains unclear. The CDR3 length is 15 residues. Trimming pared 3 bases from V and 4 bases from J, leaving 10 bases between. Germline V gene data show CDR1 as MGHDK and CDR2 as SYGVNS. The CDR3, as DNA: TGTGCCAGCAGTGAGGCAGGATCTTATAATTCACCCCTCCACTTT. Translated: CASSEAGSYNSPLHF. Looking up the rest from reference TRBV25-1 and TRBJ1-6 gives the full variable domain: EADIYQTPRYLVIGTGKKITLECSQTMGHDKMYWYQQDPGMELHLIHYSYGVNSTEKGDLSSESTVSRIRTEHFPLTLESARPSHTSQYLCASSEAGSYNSPLHFGNGTRLTVT.

This chain connects TRBV4-1 to TRBJ2-3; 9 positions match TRBD2. The germline gives CDR1 MGHRA, CDR2 YSYEKL. J gave up 6 bases and V 1 base, and 8 bases lay outside the gene matches. The CDR3 is 16 amino acids. In DNA, the CDR3 is TGCGCCAGCAGCCAAGCCGGGACTAGCCGGTTGGATACGCAGTATTTT. This translates into CASSQAGTSRLDTQYF.